This T cell receptor (beta chain) came from a study of blood T cell repertoires in COVID-19. Study details: Sites in the United States, Italy and Spain provided acute and convalescent COVID-19 samples. T cells, B-cell-depleted T cells, or PBMCs provided the cDNA or gDNA that served as material.

Produced via immunoSEQ multiplex PCR; TCRdb's table is partial and in-frame only. The table includes fewer than 150,000 clones, around 76% detected once. Sequences were obtained from peripheral blood. The TCR was taken from an older man with acute or convalescent COVID-19.

CDR3 region: CASSPPGLGGETQYF. In nucleotides, the CDR3 is TGTGCCAGCTCACCACCGGGACTAGGAGGGGAGACCCAGTACTTC. The chain joins TRBV18 to TRBJ2-5; TRBD2 matches 8 bases. Trimming took 0 bases from V and 5 from J; bases not matched to a gene: 5. CDR3 length equals 15 residues. Per the germline V gene, CDR1 is KGHSH and CDR2 is LQKENI. Full variable domain (remainder filled in from reference TRBV18 and TRBJ2-5): NAGVMQNPRHLVRRRGQEARLRCSPMKGHSHVYWYRQLPEEGLKFMVYLQKENIIDESGMPKERFSAEFPKEGPSILRIQQVVRGDSAAYFCASSPPGLGGETQYFGPGTRLLVL.